One and the same sample provided the 6 T cell receptor beta chains below, sequenced in a study of long-term antiretroviral therapy in people with HIV. immunoSEQ v3.0 was run at survey level. Profiling relied on immunoSEQ multiplex PCR, and the TCRdb table lists in-frame clones only, not all of them. The sample has approximately 19,000 clones; roughly 86% are singletons. The specimen was unsorted PBMCs, collected 2.1 years after starting antiretroviral therapy. Receptors originate from a young man with HIV.

This clone was observed once. CDR3 sequence: CASRRVAGASYEQYF. CDR3 DNA: TGTGCCAGCAGACGTGTTGCGGGAGCCTCCTACGAGCAGTACTTC. The chain has TRBV27 and TRBJ2-7, with 7 bases that match TRBD2. V gave up 6 bases and J gave up 0 bases; unmatched junction bases: 8. The length of the CDR3 is 15 residues. From germline, CDR1 is MNHEY and CDR2 SMNVEV (reference sequence).

This chain's CDR3 is CASSTPTGSGNTIYF. The CDR3 coding sequence is TGTGCCAGTAGTACCCCGACAGGGTCTGGAAACACCATATATTTT. This chain links TRBV19 with TRBJ1-3; 7 bases align to TRBD1. The germline CDR1 and CDR2 sequences are LNHDA and SQIVND (reference sequence). This CDR3 spans 15 amino acids. J gave up 1 base and V 4 bases, and 4 bases lay outside the gene matches.

The CDR3 DNA reads as TGTGCCAGCAGCCCACATGGCTACACCTTC. As protein: CASSPHGYTF. The gene calls are TRBV7-9 and TRBJ1-2; D remains unclear. CDR1 and CDR2 from the germline V gene are SEHNR and FQNEAQ (reference sequence). V was trimmed by 5 bases and J by 6 bases, leaving 4 bases between them. This CDR3 is 10 amino acids long.

The rearrangement joins TRBV6-1 to TRBJ2-1; the match to TRBD2 covers 13 bases. This CDR3 region has 18 residues. J gave up 7 bases and V 1 base, and 10 bases lay outside the gene matches. Germline lookup yields CDR1 MNHNS and CDR2 SASEGT. Written as DNA, the CDR3 is TGTGCCAGCAGTGAAGAACCCACTGGACTAGCGGGAGCGAATGAGCAGTTCTTC. Residues: CASSEEPTGLAGANEQFF.

The chain uses TRBV2 and TRBJ2-7, with D possibly matching TRBD1 (6 bases). The CDR3 runs 14 residues. The germline V gene encodes CDR1 SNHLY and CDR2 FYNNEI. V was cut by 5 bases and J by 3 bases, with 14 bases left in between. The CDR3, as DNA: TGTGCCAGCAGTCACAGACAGGCCTACTACGAGCAGTACTTC. It specifies CASSHRQAYYEQYF.

The chain is built from TRBV15 and TRBJ1-2, with 8 bases matching TRBD1. Germline V gene lookup returns CDR1 LNHNV and CDR2 YYDKDF (reference sequence). This CDR3 has 13 residues. The V and J ends lost 3 bases and 11 bases, in that order; junction bases with no gene match: 8. The CDR3 DNA sequence: TGTGCCACCAGCAGCAGGACAGGACAGGGATACACCTTC. Protein product: CATSSRTGQGYTF.